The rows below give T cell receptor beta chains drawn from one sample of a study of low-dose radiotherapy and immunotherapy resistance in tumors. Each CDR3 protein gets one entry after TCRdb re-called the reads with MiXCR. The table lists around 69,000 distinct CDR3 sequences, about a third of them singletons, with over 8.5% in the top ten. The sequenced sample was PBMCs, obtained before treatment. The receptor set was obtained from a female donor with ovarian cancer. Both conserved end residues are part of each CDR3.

CDR3aa: CASSLSSREKLFF
j_gene: TRBJ1-4
v_gene: TRBV5-1

CDR3aa: CASSGRQQEGYTF
j_gene: TRBJ1-2
v_gene: TRBV2

CDR3aa: CASSLGVRDYEQYF
j_gene: TRBJ2-7
v_gene: TRBV5-4

CDR3aa: CSVGTAALFETQYF
j_gene: TRBJ2-5
v_gene: TRBV29-1

CDR3aa: CSSMGDATQYF
j_gene: TRBJ2-3
v_gene: TRBV20-1

CDR3aa: CASILGRGNQPQHF
j_gene: TRBJ1-5
v_gene: TRBV7-2

CDR3aa: CASSETREPTEAFF
j_gene: TRBJ1-1
v_gene: TRBV2

CDR3aa: CASSPRAGSSYEQYF
j_gene: TRBJ2-7
v_gene: TRBV18

CDR3aa: CASSRGTYGYTF
j_gene: TRBJ1-2
v_gene: TRBV19

CDR3aa: CASSRGQANTEAFF
j_gene: TRBJ1-1
v_gene: TRBV5-5

CDR3aa: CASSLAGSSNTEAFF
j_gene: TRBJ1-1
v_gene: TRBV5-1

CDR3aa: CASSLRTDRGYAF
j_gene: TRBJ1-2
v_gene: TRBV7-2

CDR3aa: CASSLAADQPQHF
j_gene: TRBJ1-5
v_gene: TRBV5-6

CDR3aa: CASSWSTSTDTQYF
j_gene: TRBJ2-3
v_gene: TRBV5-1

CDR3aa: CSVQTGRNSPLHF
j_gene: TRBJ1-6
v_gene: TRBV29-1

CDR3aa: CSAPGTGRSSYNEQFF
j_gene: TRBJ2-1
v_gene: TRBV20-1

CDR3aa: CASSQPGGDEQYF
j_gene: TRBJ2-7
v_gene: TRBV4-3

CDR3aa: CAWSVDRGQEAFF
j_gene: TRBJ1-1
v_gene: TRBV30

CDR3aa: CASSPSGLAANEQYF
j_gene: TRBJ2-7
v_gene: TRBV13

CDR3aa: CASSPLRGRADNEQFF
j_gene: TRBJ2-1
v_gene: TRBV5-1

CDR3aa: CASSDSRSEQDTQYF
j_gene: TRBJ2-3
v_gene: TRBV2

CDR3aa: CASSQGRTVNIQYF
j_gene: TRBJ2-4
v_gene: TRBV3-1

CDR3aa: CAIRGTGSYEQYF
j_gene: TRBJ2-7
v_gene: TRBV10-3

CDR3aa: CASRQLAEGTGELFF
j_gene: TRBJ2-2
v_gene: TRBV12-3/TRBV12-4

CDR3aa: CASSQDWTGEETQYF
j_gene: TRBJ2-5
v_gene: TRBV14

CDR3aa: CASRPGGQGVYEQYF
j_gene: TRBJ2-7
v_gene: TRBV6-2/TRBV6-3

CDR3aa: CASSIDHNPSGGEQFF
j_gene: TRBJ2-1
v_gene: TRBV19

CDR3aa: CASSDYFSYNEQFF
j_gene: TRBJ2-1
v_gene: TRBV7-9

CDR3aa: CASSYRPGGASYEQYF
j_gene: TRBJ2-7
v_gene: TRBV6-2/TRBV6-3

CDR3aa: CASSSTAGSPETQYF
j_gene: TRBJ2-5
v_gene: TRBV9

CDR3aa: CASSLGGPIYEQYF
j_gene: TRBJ2-7
v_gene: TRBV28

CDR3aa: CASSGGTPSTDTQYF
j_gene: TRBJ2-3
v_gene: TRBV12-3/TRBV12-4

CDR3aa: CASSPGLAGVSQGETQYF
j_gene: TRBJ2-5
v_gene: TRBV28

CDR3aa: CASNPTGKTYNEQFF
j_gene: TRBJ2-1
v_gene: TRBV11-3

CDR3aa: CASRLAGGRYEQYF
j_gene: TRBJ2-7
v_gene: TRBV28

CDR3aa: CASSVALGSSGYTF
j_gene: TRBJ1-2
v_gene: TRBV6-1

CDR3aa: CASSYSRQGPGEAFF
j_gene: TRBJ1-1
v_gene: TRBV6-6

CDR3aa: CASSFDMRANSPLHF
j_gene: TRBJ1-6
v_gene: TRBV28

CDR3aa: CASSSGLAGRQFF
j_gene: TRBJ2-1
v_gene: TRBV14

CDR3aa: CASSYKGTEAFF
j_gene: TRBJ1-1
v_gene: TRBV6-2/TRBV6-3

CDR3aa: CASSLTGTSLRNEQFF
j_gene: TRBJ2-1
v_gene: TRBV28

CDR3aa: CASTVGFSSTDTQYF
j_gene: TRBJ2-3
v_gene: TRBV19

CDR3aa: CASSEGWAGRHSNQPQHF
j_gene: TRBJ1-5
v_gene: TRBV6-1

CDR3aa: CASSWAGTSGNGTDTQYF
j_gene: TRBJ2-3
v_gene: TRBV5-6

CDR3aa: CASSVGGKAYGYTF
j_gene: TRBJ1-2
v_gene: TRBV9

CDR3aa: CASTFSGRTYEQYF
j_gene: TRBJ2-7
v_gene: TRBV28